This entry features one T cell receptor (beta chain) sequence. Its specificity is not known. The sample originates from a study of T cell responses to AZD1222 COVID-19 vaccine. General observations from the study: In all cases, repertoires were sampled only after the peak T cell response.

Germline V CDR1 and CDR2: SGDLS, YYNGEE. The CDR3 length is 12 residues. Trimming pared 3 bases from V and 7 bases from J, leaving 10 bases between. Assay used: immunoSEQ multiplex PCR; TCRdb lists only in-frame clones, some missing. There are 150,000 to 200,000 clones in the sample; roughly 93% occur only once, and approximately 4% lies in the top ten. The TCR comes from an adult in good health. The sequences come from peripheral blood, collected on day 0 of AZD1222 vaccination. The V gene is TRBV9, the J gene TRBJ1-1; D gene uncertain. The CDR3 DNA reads TGTGCCAGCAGCGGAGGTTGGGGTGAAGCTTTCTTT. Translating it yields CASSGGWGEAFF.